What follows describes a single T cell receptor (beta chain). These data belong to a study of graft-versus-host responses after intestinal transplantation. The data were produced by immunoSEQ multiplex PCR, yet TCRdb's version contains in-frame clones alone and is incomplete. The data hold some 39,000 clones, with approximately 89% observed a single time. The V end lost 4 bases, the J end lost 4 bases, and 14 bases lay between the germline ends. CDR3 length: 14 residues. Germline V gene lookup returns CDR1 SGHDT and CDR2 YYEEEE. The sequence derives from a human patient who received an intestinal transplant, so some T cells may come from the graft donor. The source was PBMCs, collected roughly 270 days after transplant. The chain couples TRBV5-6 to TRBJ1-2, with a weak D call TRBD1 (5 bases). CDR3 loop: CASSRKDNFYGYTF. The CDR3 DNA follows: TGTGCCAGCAGCCGAAAGGACAATTTCTATGGCTACACCTTC.